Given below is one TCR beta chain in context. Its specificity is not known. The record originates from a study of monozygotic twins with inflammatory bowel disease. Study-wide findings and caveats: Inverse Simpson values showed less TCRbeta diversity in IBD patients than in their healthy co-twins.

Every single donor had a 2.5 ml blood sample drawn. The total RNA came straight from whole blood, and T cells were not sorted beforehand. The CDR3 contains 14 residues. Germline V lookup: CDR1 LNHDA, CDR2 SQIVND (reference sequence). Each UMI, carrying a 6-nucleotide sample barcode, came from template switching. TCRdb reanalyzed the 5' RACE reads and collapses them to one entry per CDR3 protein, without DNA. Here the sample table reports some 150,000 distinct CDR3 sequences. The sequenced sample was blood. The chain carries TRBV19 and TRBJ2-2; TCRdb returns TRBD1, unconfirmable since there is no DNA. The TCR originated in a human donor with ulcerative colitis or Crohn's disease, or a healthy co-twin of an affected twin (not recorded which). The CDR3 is CASRMGAGTGELSF.